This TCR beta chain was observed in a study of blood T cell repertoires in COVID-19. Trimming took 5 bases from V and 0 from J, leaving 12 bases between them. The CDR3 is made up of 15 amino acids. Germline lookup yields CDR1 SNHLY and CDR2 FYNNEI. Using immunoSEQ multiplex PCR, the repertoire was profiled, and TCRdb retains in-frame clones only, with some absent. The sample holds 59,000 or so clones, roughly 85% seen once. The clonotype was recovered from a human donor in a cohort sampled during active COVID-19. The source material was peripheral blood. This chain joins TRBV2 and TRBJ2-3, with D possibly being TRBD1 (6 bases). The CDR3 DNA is TGTGCCAGCAGTCTCGGACAGACTAGCACAGATACGCAGTATTTT. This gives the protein CASSLGQTSTDTQYF.